This TCR beta chain was sequenced in a study of blood T cell repertoires in COVID-19. Overall study: Sites in the United States, Italy and Spain provided acute and convalescent COVID-19 samples.

Produced via immunoSEQ multiplex PCR; TCRdb's table is partial and in-frame only. Of 200,000 to 250,000 clones listed, 86% were seen once; the top ten hold 6.2%. Germline CDR1 and CDR2: SGHNT and YENEEA. The V and J ends lost 7 bases and 2 bases respectively, with 14 bases between them. The CDR3 contains 14 residues. The TCR originated in a man aged 60 to 75 with acute or convalescent COVID-19. The chain recombines TRBV11-3 with TRBJ1-1, with D perhaps matching TRBD1 (5 bases). Sequenced input: peripheral blood. This CDR3 is CASKRGGTNTEAFF. The CDR3 DNA follows: TGTGCCAGCAAGCGGGGGGGAACTAACACTGAAGCTTTCTTT.